The clone carrying this T cell receptor (beta chain) showed up many times. Its antigen remains unknown. Cells are PBMCs isolated from around 10 ml of fresh blood. This sample was included in a study of T cells in Graves' hyperthyroidism and ophthalmopathy. Regions amplified from RNA transcripts were the TCR beta CDR3 regions. Primed by the HTBI set, a first-round RT-PCR was run on the TCR CDR3. TCRdb independently ran MiXCR on the multiplex PCR reads; one entry per CDR3 protein. The sample has 200,000 to 250,000 distinct CDR3 sequences; roughly 17% are singletons. Study results and limitations: Most clonotypes expanded in the thyroid (above 0.001) were also present in blood.

The CDR3 runs 15 residues. V was shortened by 3 bases and J by 2 bases, with 14 bases between the two germline ends. Germline V lookup: CDR1 SGHRS, CDR2 YFSETQ. The sequence was collected from a woman between 18 and 30 years old with Graves' ophthalmopathy. V gene TRBV5-1 combines with J gene TRBJ1-1, with D perhaps TRBD1 (5 bases). Sample: blood. CDR3 sequence: CASSWSGRVNTEAFF. Here the CDR3 DNA reads TGCGCCAGCAGCTGGTCGGGACGGGTAAACACTGAAGCTTTCTTT.